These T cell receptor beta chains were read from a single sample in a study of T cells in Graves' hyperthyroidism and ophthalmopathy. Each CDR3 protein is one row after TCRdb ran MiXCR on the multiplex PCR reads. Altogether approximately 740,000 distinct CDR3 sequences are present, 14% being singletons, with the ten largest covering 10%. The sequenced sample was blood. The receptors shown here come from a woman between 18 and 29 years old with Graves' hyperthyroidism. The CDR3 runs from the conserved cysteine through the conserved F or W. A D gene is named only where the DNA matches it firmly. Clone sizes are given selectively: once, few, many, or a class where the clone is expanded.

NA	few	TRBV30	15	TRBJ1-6	TGTGCCTGGAGTACGTACGGGGGACCGAATTCACCCCTCCACTTT	CAWSTYGGPNSPLHF
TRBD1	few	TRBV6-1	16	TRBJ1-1	TGTGCCAGCAACGACCGGGGACAGTTAAAAGACACTGAAGCTTTCTTT	CASNDRGQLKDTEAFF
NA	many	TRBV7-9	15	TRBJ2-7	TGTGCCAGCAGCTTAGGCCCCCCTCGGACCTACGAGCAGTACTTC	CASSLGPPRTYEQYF
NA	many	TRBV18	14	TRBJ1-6	TGTGCCAGCTCACCACAGGGGTATAATTCACCCCTCCACTTT	CASSPQGYNSPLHF
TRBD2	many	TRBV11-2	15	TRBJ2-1	TGTGCCAGCAGCCGTATAGCGGGACGGGGCGATGAGCAGTTCTTC	CASSRIAGRGDEQFF
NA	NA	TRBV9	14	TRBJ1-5	TGTGCCAGCAGCGTAGATGTCCGAAATCAGCCCCAGCATTTT	CASSVDVRNQPQHF
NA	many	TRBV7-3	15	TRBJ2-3	TGTGCCAGCAGCTTAACGCAGGGTGGCACAGATACGCAGTATTTT	CASSLTQGGTDTQYF
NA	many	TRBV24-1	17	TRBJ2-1	TGTGCCACCAGTGACCTCAATCCTGAGGGGTCCTACAATGAGCAGTTCTTC	CATSDLNPEGSYNEQFF
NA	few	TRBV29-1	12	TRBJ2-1	TGCAGCGCACACGGCCTTGGGGGTGAGCAGTTCTTC	CSAHGLGGEQFF
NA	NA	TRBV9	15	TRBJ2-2	TGTGCCAGCAGTGAGCCCCTGGCCTGGACCGGGGAGCCGTTTTTT	CASSEPLAWTGEPFF
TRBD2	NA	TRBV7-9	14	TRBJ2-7	TGTGCCAGCAGCTCCCCAGCGGGAACAGATGAGCAGTACTTC	CASSSPAGTDEQYF
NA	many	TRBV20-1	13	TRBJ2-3	TGCAGTGGTGCCCAAGGTGGCACAGATACGCAGTATTTT	CSGAQGGTDTQYF
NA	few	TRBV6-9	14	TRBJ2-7	TGTGCCAGCAGTTTGACAGCGTTAACCTACGAGCAGTACTTC	CASSLTALTYEQYF
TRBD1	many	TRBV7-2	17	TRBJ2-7	TGTGCCAGCAGCTTAGTCGGCCCTGGGACAGGGGGGAACGAGCAGTACTTC	CASSLVGPGTGGNEQYF
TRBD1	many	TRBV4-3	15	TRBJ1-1	TGCGCCAGCAGCCAAGGGTCGGCAGGGGGGACCGAAGCTTTCTTT	CASSQGSAGGTEAFF
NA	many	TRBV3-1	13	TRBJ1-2	TGTGCCAGCAGCCAAGTAAACAACTATGGCTACACCTTC	CASSQVNNYGYTF
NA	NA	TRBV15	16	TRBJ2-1	TGTGCCACCAGCAGGGGCAGGGGAACGATTCACAATGAGCAGTTCTTC	CATSRGRGTIHNEQFF
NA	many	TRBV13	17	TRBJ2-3	TGTGCCAGCAGCTTTAAAGTGACTGGGCGGGGCACAGATACGCAGTATTTT	CASSFKVTGRGTDTQYF
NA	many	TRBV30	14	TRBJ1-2	TGTGCCTGGTTCCGTTTTATGGTTTCTTCGAGCTACACCTTC	CAWFRFMVSSSYTF
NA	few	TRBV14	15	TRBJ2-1	TGTGCCAGCAGCCAAGTCGGTTCTTCATCTAATGAGCAGTTCTTC	CASSQVGSSSNEQFF
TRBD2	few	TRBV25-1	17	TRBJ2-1	TGTGCCAGCAGTGAAATGGGCGGGGGGTCTTTCTACAATGAGCAGTTCTTC	CASSEMGGGSFYNEQFF
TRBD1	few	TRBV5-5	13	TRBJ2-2	TGTGCCAGCAGCTTCACAGGGGCGCCGGAGCTGTTTTTT	CASSFTGAPELFF
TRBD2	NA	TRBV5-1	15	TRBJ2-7	TGCGCCAGCAGCTTGGGACTAGCGGGAGATCACGAGCAGTACTTC	CASSLGLAGDHEQYF
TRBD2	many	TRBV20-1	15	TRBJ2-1	TGCAGTGCTTCGACTAGCGGGAGGGTATACAATGAGCAGTTCTTC	CSASTSGRVYNEQFF
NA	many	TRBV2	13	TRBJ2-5	TGTGCCAGCTCGTGGACCCACGAAGAGACCCAGTACTTC	CASSWTHEETQYF
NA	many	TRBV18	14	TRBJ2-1	TGTGCCAGCTCAATCACGAAAGCATACAATGAGCAGTTCTTC	CASSITKAYNEQFF
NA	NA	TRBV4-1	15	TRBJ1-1	TGCGCCAGCAGCCAACAGGGGAGGGGGGACACTGAAGCTTTCTTT	CASSQQGRGDTEAFF
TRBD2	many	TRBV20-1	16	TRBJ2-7	TGCAGTGCTAGTGCAGGACTAGCGGGAGCCACCTACGAGCAGTACTTC	CSASAGLAGATYEQYF
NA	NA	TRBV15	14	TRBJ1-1	TGTGCCACCAGCATTCCAGGGGAGCACACTGAAGCTTTCTTT	CATSIPGEHTEAFF
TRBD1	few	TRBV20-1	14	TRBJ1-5	TGCAGTGCTAGAGGGACAGGGGGGACTCAGCCCCAGCATTTT	CSARGTGGTQPQHF
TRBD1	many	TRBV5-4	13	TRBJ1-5	TGTGCCAGCAGCTACGACAGGGCTCAGCCCCAGCATTTT	CASSYDRAQPQHF
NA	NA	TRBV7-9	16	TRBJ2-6	TGTGCCAGCAGCTCAGGGGACACCTCTGGGGCCAACGTCCTGACTTTC	CASSSGDTSGANVLTF
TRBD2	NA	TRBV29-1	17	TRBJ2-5	TGCAGCGTTGAGGGATTATGGACTAGCGGGAGTCAAGAGACCCAGTACTTC	CSVEGLWTSGSQETQYF
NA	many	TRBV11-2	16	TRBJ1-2	TGTGCCAGCAGCTTGGTTCCGGGACGGGTGGTGGGTGGCTACACCTTC	CASSLVPGRVVGGYTF
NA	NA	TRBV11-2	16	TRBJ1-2	TGTGCCACCCGAATACTGCCCTACTCTGGGATCTATGGCTACACCTTC	CATRILPYSGIYGYTF
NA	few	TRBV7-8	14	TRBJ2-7	TGTGCCAGCAGCTTAAGCGGAGAAGCCTACGAGCAGTACTTC	CASSLSGEAYEQYF
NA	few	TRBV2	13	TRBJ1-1	TGTGCCAGCGAGAGGGTATCGAACACTGAAGCTTTCTTT	CASERVSNTEAFF
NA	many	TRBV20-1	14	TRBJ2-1	TGCAGTGCTAGAGTGGTGAGCTCCTACAATGAGCAGTTCTTC	CSARVVSSYNEQFF
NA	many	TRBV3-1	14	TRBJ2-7	TGTGCCAGCAGCCGAGGATCTAGTGGCTACGAGCAGTACTTC	CASSRGSSGYEQYF
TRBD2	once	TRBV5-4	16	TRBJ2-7	TGTGCCAGCAGCTTGGGCAGACTAGCGGGAGTGAGCGAGCAGTACTTC	CASSLGRLAGVSEQYF
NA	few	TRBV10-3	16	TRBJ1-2	TGTGCCATCAGTGAAATTAGCGGCCGGGAGCCTTATGGCTACACCTTC	CAISEISGREPYGYTF
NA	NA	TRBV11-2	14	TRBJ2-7	TGTGCCAGCAGCTCGGTACAGAGCTCCTACGAGCAGTACTTC	CASSSVQSSYEQYF
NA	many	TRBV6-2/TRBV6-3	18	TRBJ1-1	TGTGCCAGCAGTTATCTGACTGCCCAAAAGATTACAGGTTCGGAAGCTTTCTTT	CASSYLTAQKITGSEAFF
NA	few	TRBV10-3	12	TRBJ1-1	TGTGCCATCAGTTCGGGGAGAACTGAAGCTTTCTTT	CAISSGRTEAFF
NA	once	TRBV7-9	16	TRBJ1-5	TGTGTCAGCAGCTTAGAAGACGGGACACCCTATCAGCCCCAGCATTTT	CVSSLEDGTPYQPQHF
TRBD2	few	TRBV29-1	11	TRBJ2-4	TGCAGCGTCTCGGGGGGGAACATTCAGTACTTC	CSVSGGNIQYF
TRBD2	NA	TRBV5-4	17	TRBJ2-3	TGTGCCAGCAGCTTGAAGCGGGAGGGCCGGGGCACAGATACGCAGTATTTT	CASSLKREGRGTDTQYF
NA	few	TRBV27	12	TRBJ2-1	TGTGCCAGCAGGGGATGGGGGAATGAGCAGTTCTTC	CASRGWGNEQFF
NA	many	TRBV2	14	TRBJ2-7	TGTGCCAGCATATTGGCGGAGTCTTCCTACGAGCAGTACTTC	CASILAESSYEQYF
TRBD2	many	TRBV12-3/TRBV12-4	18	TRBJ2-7	TGTGCCAGCAGTTACACAAAACCCTGGACTAGCGTCTCCTACGAGCAGTACTTC	CASSYTKPWTSVSYEQYF
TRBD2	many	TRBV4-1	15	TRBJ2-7	TGCGCCAGCAGCCAAAGAGCGGGAGGGCCAGACGAGCAGTACTTC	CASSQRAGGPDEQYF
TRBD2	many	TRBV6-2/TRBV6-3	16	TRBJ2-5	TGTGCCAGCAGTTACTCCGGAGGGAGGGTCCAAGAGACCCAGTACTTC	CASSYSGGRVQETQYF
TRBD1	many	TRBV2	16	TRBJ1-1	TGTGCCAGCAGTTGGGACAGGGGGCTTATGAACACTGAAGCTTTCTTT	CASSWDRGLMNTEAFF
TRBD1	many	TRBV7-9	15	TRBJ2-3	TGTGCCAGCAGCTTACCGACAGGGTCCACAGATACGCAGTATTTT	CASSLPTGSTDTQYF
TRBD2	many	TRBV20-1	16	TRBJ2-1	TGCAGTGCAACCGGGGGGGCGGGAGTCTATTACAATGAGCAGTTCTTC	CSATGGAGVYYNEQFF
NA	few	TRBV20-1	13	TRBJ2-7	TGCAGTGCTAGTGAAGCCACCACCTACGAGCAGTACTTC	CSASEATTYEQYF